This TCR beta chain came from a study of blood T cell repertoires in COVID-19. In the study overall: Sites across the United States, Italy and Spain contributed samples from acute and convalescent COVID-19. Nucleic acid was either cDNA or gDNA, and it came from T cells, B-cell-depleted T cells, or PBMCs.

CDR1 is SGHTA and CDR2 is FQGNSA in the germline V gene. Trimming shortened V by 6 bases and J by 2 bases, and 14 bases separated the two germline ends. The CDR3 extends over 14 amino acids. Methods used by the authors: Amplification of reference gene primers was used by the study to estimate nucleated cell counts. Libraries were prepared by immunoSEQ multiplex PCR; TCRdb keeps only in-frame clonotypes and omits some of them. V, J and clone size are those of that table, while D and trimming were read from the DNA. The sample contains tens of thousands of clones, roughly 89% of which appear only once.

This sequence joins TRBV7-2 and TRBJ2-7; D is possibly TRBD2 (5 bases). Sequencing was done on a sample of peripheral blood. This clonotype was sampled from an elderly man with active or convalescent COVID-19. The CDR3 spells CASSLDSTPYEQYF. Written as DNA, the CDR3 is TGTGCCAGCAGTCTGGACTCAACCCCCTACGAGCAGTACTTC.